The present T cell receptor beta chain was sequenced within a study of blood T cell repertoires in COVID-19. Study background: Material from acute and convalescent COVID-19 was sourced from the United States, Italy and Spain. PBMCs, B-cell-depleted T cells, or T cells provided the cDNA or gDNA that made up the material.

A few counts support this clone. V shed 7 bases and J shed 7 bases, with 13 bases lying between them. Germline CDR1 is LNHDA and CDR2 is SQIVND (reference sequence). There are 12 residues in the CDR3. As originally analysed: Reference gene primer amplification gave nucleated cell count estimates. Clones were sequenced by immunoSEQ multiplex PCR, and TCRdb holds only the in-frame ones, with some missing. The V and J calls and clone size come from that table; D and trimming were worked out from the DNA. The repertoire holds tens of thousands of clones, with around 83% as singletons. The chain uses TRBV19 and TRBJ1-2, with D hard to call. Sequencing input: peripheral blood. The TCR sequence derives from a man aged 50-59 years with active COVID-19. CDR3: CASISWAGGYTF. The CDR3 coding sequence is TGTGCCAGTATCAGTTGGGCGGGTGGCTACACCTTC.